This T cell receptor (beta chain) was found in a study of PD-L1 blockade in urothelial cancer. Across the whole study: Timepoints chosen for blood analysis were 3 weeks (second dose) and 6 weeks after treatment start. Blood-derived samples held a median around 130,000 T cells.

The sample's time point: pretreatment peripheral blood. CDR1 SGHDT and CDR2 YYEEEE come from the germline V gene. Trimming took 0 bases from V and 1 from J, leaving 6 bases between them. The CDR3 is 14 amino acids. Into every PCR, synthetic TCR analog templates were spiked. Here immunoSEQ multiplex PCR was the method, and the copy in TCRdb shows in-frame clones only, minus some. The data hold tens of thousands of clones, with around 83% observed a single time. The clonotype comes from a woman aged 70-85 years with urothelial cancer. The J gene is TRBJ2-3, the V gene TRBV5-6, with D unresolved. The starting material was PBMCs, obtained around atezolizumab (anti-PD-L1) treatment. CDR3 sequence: CASSLEPRTDTQYF. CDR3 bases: TGTGCCAGCAGCTTGGAGCCCCGCACAGATACGCAGTATTTT.